These 6 T cell receptor beta chains were sequenced from one sample in a study of regulatory T cells in long-lasting Graves disease. As for time point: persistent/refractory GD, antithyroid drugs over 5 years with positive TRAb. The TCR library was made from RNA that had been extracted from PBMCs in TRIzol. Investigators prepared the TCR beta libraries by applying iRepertoire HTBI primers and Arm-PCR of CDR3 regions. TCRdb re-called the multiplex PCR reads with MiXCR, one entry per CDR3 protein. The sample shows a few hundred thousand distinct CDR3 sequences, roughly 25% of them seen only once. The material sequenced was peripheral blood mononuclear cells (PBMCs), taken when the disease was refractory, from a patient treated with antithyroid drugs. The receptors derive from a woman between 40 and 55 years old with Graves disease.

This chain connects TRBV10-3 to TRBJ2-2, with 10 bases lining up with TRBD2. V was clipped by 8 bases and J by 7 bases; unmatched bases: 7. CDR1 ENHRY and CDR2 SYGVKD come from the germline V gene. The CDR3 extends over 14 amino acids. This CDR3 reads CAIGGTSEYGELFF. In DNA form, the CDR3 reads TGTGCCATCGGTGGGACTAGCGAGTACGGGGAGCTGTTTTTT.

The V and J genes are TRBV19 and TRBJ1-2; D not resolved. The CDR3 extends over 13 amino acids. V lost 3 bases, J lost 6 bases, and 11 bases lay in between. Germline V gives CDR1 LNHDA, CDR2 SQIVND (reference sequence). CDR3 sequence reads: CASSIRSPHGYTF. In nucleotides, the CDR3 is TGTGCCAGTAGTATTCGTTCGCCGCATGGCTACACCTTC.

This clonotype was recorded at least ten times. J is TRBJ2-5 and V is TRBV18; D not certain. Germline V gives CDR1 KGHSH, CDR2 LQKENI. Trimming shortened V by 0 bases and J by 5 bases, and 7 bases separated the two germline ends. The CDR3 runs to 13 residues. CDR3 sequence (DNA): TGTGCCAGCTCACCACCTCTTCGGGAGACCCAGTACTTC. Its protein product is CASSPPLRETQYF. The variable domain in full, completed from reference TRBV18 and TRBJ2-5, reads NAGVMQNPRHLVRRRGQEARLRCSPMKGHSHVYWYRQLPEEGLKFMVYLQKENIIDESGMPKERFSAEFPKEGPSILRIQQVVRGDSAAYFCASSPPLRETQYFGPGTRLLVL.

This clonotype was counted at least ten times. V is TRBV2 and J is TRBJ2-2, with a tentative D call TRBD2 (5 bases). Trimming took off 5 bases at V and 7 bases at J, with 8 bases between the two ends. Germline V gene lookup returns CDR1 SNHLY and CDR2 FYNNEI. The CDR3 sequence is 12 residues long. The CDR3 is CASSRGFGELFF. DNA for the CDR3: TGTGCCAGCAGTCGAGGGTTCGGGGAGCTGTTTTTT.

V is TRBV28 and J is TRBJ2-3, with TRBD1 matching over 9 bases. Germline V gene lookup returns CDR1 MDHEN and CDR2 SYDVKM. Trimming removed 5 bases from V and 4 bases from J; junction bases left unmatched: 10. The CDR3 contains 16 residues. The CDR3 spells CASSERQGGEADTQYF. The CDR3 DNA follows: TGTGCCAGCAGTGAGCGACAGGGGGGAGAGGCAGATACGCAGTATTTT.

This clonotype was seen repeatedly, ten times or more. In DNA form, the CDR3 reads TGTGCCAGCAGTTCGATAGCGGTCCGGGAGACCCAGTACTTC. This translates into CASSSIAVRETQYF. The chain links TRBV28 to TRBJ2-5; TRBD2 might be the D (6 bases). V shed 4 bases and J shed 5 bases, with 14 bases lying between them. The CDR3 totals 14 residues. Per the germline V gene, CDR1 is MDHEN and CDR2 is SYDVKM.